This T cell receptor (beta chain) was sequenced during a study of human versus mouse CDR3 diversity and MHC coevolution. General study findings and limits: Human T cells underwent selection on a handful of different MHC II alleles. iCHAO1 estimated the human TCR beta repertoire at roughly 1.5 million clonotypes.

On this clone: Its antigen is not identified.

Data came from immunoSEQ multiplex PCR; TCRdb stores just in-frame clones and leaves some out. This table has over 60,000 clones, 85% to 95% appearing once. The specimen was naive CD4+ T cells from blood. Subset: CD45RO-negative CD62L-positive naive CD4 T cells. The TCR was taken from a person between 30 and 69 years old in good health.

CDR3 region: CASRNDRVSTYEQYF. The CDR3, as DNA: TGTGCCAGCAGGAACGACAGGGTCAGCACCTACGAGCAGTACTTC. This chain uses TRBV2 with TRBJ2-7; 7 bases map to TRBD1. Germline trimming cut 6 bases from V and 2 bases from J; bases unmatched to any gene: 10. The CDR3 is 15 amino acids. CDR1 is SNHLY, CDR2 FYNNEI, per germline.